This TCR beta chain was retrieved from a study of T cell responses to AZD1222 COVID-19 vaccine (dated by TCRdb to the early 2020s). Some background on the complete study: Because spike-specific TCR depth and breadth did not differ between the two schedules, AZD1222 recipients who got a second dose at roughly 4 weeks were pooled with those who got a second dose at roughly 12 weeks. A total of more than 230 trial participants underwent TCR sequencing, of whom nearly 210 received two doses of AZD1222 and about 26 received two doses of the MenACWY control vaccine. Enrollment into the trials was organized by age into subgroups of 18-55, 56-69 and 70-plus years, and those subgroups contained around 150, 28 and 57 TCR-sequenced participants, respectively.

The CDR3 regions of human TCRbeta chains were analyzed by immunosequencing. From the authors' description of their analysis: TCRs in the repertoires were compared against a reference library of SARS-CoV-2-specific TCRs that had been generated with the MIRA antigen-specificity platform. Breadth meant the fraction of unique TCRs that were SARS-CoV-2-associated, whereas depth meant the fraction of total T cells that were SARS-CoV-2-associated. Using the MIRA data, each spike-specific TCR was mapped to the spike region that the TCR reacts to and placed in a CD4 or CD8 class. Log10-transformed breadth and depth values were compared by one-way ANOVA with Sidak's multiple comparisons tests. As stored in TCRdb, this immuneACCESS dataset retains in-frame rearrangements with V and J assigned. A fraction of the clones does not appear; measured against another copy, unresolved V genes explain less than half of the discrepancy, and the remainder lacks a known reason. D and trimming were read from the DNA, whereas the V and J calls and clone size are those reported in that table. Across this sample there are around 65,000 clones, with 65% to 80% seen only once. Of the sample, about an eighth falls within the top ten clones.

What the study reported, not specific to this receptor: CD4 TCRs associated with the vaccine covered the entire spike protein, and the dominant responses were in regions 160-218 and 743-854. The 56-69-year group was small, and its depth increase did not reach significance, likely because of low power. Because no day 14 peak-response samples were available, the repertoires could be characterized only after the peak T cell response. Conclusions about previously exposed vaccinees are limited, since just a handful of AZD1222 recipients were seropositive for SARS-CoV-2 at baseline. Most participants were white British and females outnumbered males, and the authors suggested that clonal diversity may have been underestimated. Spike-specific TCR breadth and depth rose significantly after two AZD1222 doses compared with day 0 and with MenACWY recipients. Epitopes outside the regions mutated in the B.1.351 and B.1.1.7 variants were reportedly recognized by nearly half of the unique spike-specific TCRs.

The sample's time point label, decoded: baseline before first vaccination. Vaccinee samples came from UK trials COV001 and COV002, including a single-blind randomized controlled phase 2/3 trial of AZD1222 (ChAdOx1 nCoV-19) in healthy adults. For TCRbeta chain sequencing, PBMC samples were collected from trial participants at day 0 and at day 28 after the second dose. For this clone: Its specific antigen is unknown. No per-base quality is available; no much larger clone lies one base away.

Deletion took 1 base off V and 5 bases off J, with a span of 15 bases between the germline ends. CDR1 and CDR2 are drawn from the germline V gene: SGHRS, YFSETQ. From the cysteine up to the phenylalanine, the CDR3 has a length of 15 residues. Only the CDR3 DNA is retained, 45 bases long and in frame from the first base. The material sequenced was peripheral blood, taken on day 0 of AZD1222 vaccination. The sequence is built from TRBV5-1 and TRBJ1-2; a tentative D match to TRBD1 spans 6 bases. The sequence was collected from an adult in good health. The CDR3 protein: CASSLKSGERYGYTF. The nucleotide sequence is given as TGCGCCAGCAGCTTGAAGTCAGGGGAACGGTATGGCTACACCTTC.